The clone carrying this T cell receptor beta chain was recorded a few times. Its antigen is undetermined. Sorted-subset replicate PCR reactions contained about 200 ng DNA, corresponding to approximately 30,000 T cell genomes. Using immunoSEQ multiplex PCR, the repertoire was profiled, and TCRdb retains in-frame clones only, with some absent. The table lists roughly 2.4 million clones, approximately 94% of them singletons, with about 0.13% in the top ten. Everyone who donated was a Caucasian adult who lived in Nashville, Tennessee. The CDR3 is 15 amino acids. Between the trimmed V and J ends, which lost 3 bases and 0 bases, there was a span of 11 bases. CDR1 and CDR2 (germline): KGHSH, LQKENI. The record originates from a study of shared clonotypes between healthy human individuals. Study results and limitations: Naive CD4 clonotypes were shared across a handful of donors at about 5%. Enrolling few donors narrowed the genetic and exposure-history diversity that was represented.

This receptor was taken from a man between 18 and 35 years old in good health. J is TRBJ1-1 and V is TRBV18; possible D gene TRBD1, 5 bases. Sequencing input: naive CD4+ T cells sorted from blood. The subset is: CD45RA+ positively selected. CDR3 sequence reads: CASSPWDGLNTEAFF. As DNA, the CDR3 is TGTGCCAGCTCACCTTGGGACGGATTGAACACTGAAGCTTTCTTT.